Detailed here is one T cell receptor beta chain. Its antigen is undetermined. Germline V CDR1 and CDR2: SQVTM, ANQGSEA. The CDR3 is made up of 13 amino acids. J was trimmed by 3 bases and V by 6 bases; bases with no gene match: 7. Per sample, at least 5.5 micrograms of total RNA were extracted. The data are from a study of blood T cells in healthy people across ages. Findings of the study overall: There were more naive CD4+ cells and higher diversity in long-lived donors than in aged donors. Roughly linear declines in TCR beta diversity per million T cells occurred with age. PBMCs went unsorted, and a conclusive naive versus antigen-experienced comparison was therefore prevented.

A sample-barcoded 5' primer and a J-beta primer mix were used in a second PCR of about 7 to 12 cycles. TCRdb ran MiXCR on the 5' RACE reads and lists one entry per CDR3 protein. This repertoire shows around 990,000 distinct CDR3 sequences, about two fifths found once; its top ten account for around 12%. This receptor was taken from a man between 18 and 29 years old in good health. The chain combines TRBV29-1 with TRBJ1-2; 7 bases agree with TRBD1. Sequenced sample: blood. CDR3 region: CSVEQGSDYGYTF. CDR3 nucleotide sequence: TGCAGCGTGGAACAGGGGTCGGACTATGGCTACACCTTC. Together with reference TRBV29-1 and TRBJ1-2, the CDR3 gives the full variable domain: SAVISQKPSRDICQRGTSLTIQCQVDSQVTMMFWYRQQPGQSLTLIATANQGSEATYESGFVIDKFPISRPNLTFSTLTVSNMSPEDSSIYLCSVEQGSDYGYTFGSGTRLTVV.